This T cell receptor beta chain was identified in a study of regulatory T cells in long-lasting Graves disease. Regarding the study as a whole: No thyroid tissue was studied; the work used peripheral blood only. It is possible that accuracy was reduced by the small size of the sample.

Researchers made TCR beta libraries by using iRepertoire HTBI primers and running Arm-PCR on CDR3 regions. TCRdb ran MiXCR on the multiplex PCR reads and lists one entry per CDR3 protein. The sample consists of approximately 690,000 distinct CDR3 sequences, approximately 31% of them appearing once. Regarding time point: persistent/refractory GD, antithyroid drugs over 5 years with positive TRAb. From PBMCs, RNA was extracted and then used to make the TCR library. As concerns this clonotype: Its antigen is unknown.

Unmatched junction bases numbered 6, after V lost 6 bases and J lost 4 bases. This CDR3 is built from 15 residues. The TCR comes from a female donor with Graves disease. The rearrangement uses TRBV12-3 or TRBV12-4 and TRBJ2-7; 13 positions agree with TRBD2. Sequenced material: peripheral blood mononuclear cells (PBMCs), taken when the disease was refractory, from a patient treated with antithyroid drugs. CDR3 sequence: CASSSTSGRTYEQYF. The CDR3 DNA is TGTGCCAGCAGCTCGACTAGCGGGAGGACGTACGAGCAGTACTTC.